One T cell receptor (beta chain) is described in this entry. Its antigen is still unknown. No much larger clonotype is one base removed from it; base qualities were not supplied. The same CDR3 arises from other DNA sequences in this sample as well. Using the deep immunoSEQ assay, TCR CDR3 regions were amplified from genomic DNA by multiplex PCR. Extracted genomic DNA from each cell subset was distributed evenly across all wells of several immunoSEQ 96-well plates, and each plate was treated as a replicate. Each replicate PCR for sorted subsets received roughly 0.2 ug genomic DNA, equal to 28,000 or so T cell genomes. Purified libraries were measured with a Qubit 3.0 fluorometer, size-checked on a Bioanalyzer 2100, and measured again with the KAPA Library Quantification kit. Every immunoSEQ 96-well plate was sequenced on a separate single-read 150-cycle Illumina NextSeq 550 flow cell. The authors' pipeline ran thus. Because only junctional sequences without quality scores were contained in the immunoSEQ output, filtering matching that applied to full-length reads could not be performed. To assign V/J genes and CDR3, sequences were annotated against IMGT germline references using PyIR, a Python wrapper for IgBLAST v1.9. Any read was removed if the V/J assignment was weak (E-value above 1e-6), the CDR3 was missing, or the read contained stop codons, out-of-frame junctions, or ambiguous translated residues. A V3J clonotype was defined by an identical inferred V gene, J gene, and CDR3 amino acid sequence. To compute the percentage overlap between repertoires, the number of shared unique clonotypes was divided by the size of the smaller repertoire. Three approaches were used to assess repertoire richness: RTK rarefaction, the Chao1 estimator, and Recon v2.1 estimates of unobserved clonotypes. OLGA was used to compute generation probabilities for all TCRbeta clonotypes that the gDNA method yielded from a handful of donors. TCRdb took this table from immuneACCESS and kept in-frame rearrangements with V and J called. Such tables lack part of the clones; where checked against another copy, unresolved V genes explain under half of the gap, and the rest is unexplained. That table supplies the V and J calls and clone size; D and trimming were determined from the DNA. The sample profile shows 2 million to 3 million clones; over 85% of them were found once. The ten largest clones take up about 0.39% of the sample.

This sample was included in a study of shared clonotypes between healthy human individuals (dated by TCRdb to the early 2020s). Regarding the study in general: The cohort included three men and two women between 18 and 49 years of age. For each donor, three plates each were used for CD4 naive and CD4 memory, two plates were used for CD8 naive, and one plate was used for CD8 memory. The study deeply sequenced blood TCR repertoires of about 5 healthy adults to estimate repertoire size and the extent of clonotype sharing between individuals. To increase sequencing depth and limit assay-specific biases, different laboratories used diverse techniques to prepare libraries and sequence TCR repertoires. Between about 0.85 and 9.5 billion PBMCs per donor were obtained by leukapheresis.

A distance of 9 bases separates the germline ends of V and J, which lose 0 bases and 1 base respectively. As encoded in the germline V gene (reference sequence), CDR1 is WNHNN while CDR2 is SYGVQD. The CDR3 sequence holds 15 residues, the cysteine and phenylalanine included. The read is trimmed to its CDR3 DNA, 45 bases read in frame from base 1. The paper's findings and limits, for the study overall: Because the study included a small number of donors, the genetic and exposure-history diversity represented was limited. When a few donors were compared, the shared fraction of clonotypes was around 5% for naive CD4, approximately 3.3% for naive CD8, more than 2% for memory CD4, and 0.4% for memory CD8. Pairwise subsampling indicated that sequencing depth was expected to affect the degree of clonotype sharing among donors. Only blood was sampled, and tissue TCR repertoires likely differ from those in blood. Larger estimated clonotype richness was generally found for naive subsets than for memory subsets. Incomplete sequencing was indicated by rarefaction of sorted-subset datasets, despite the large sequencing depth. Higher generation probabilities were observed for clonotypes shared by all four sorted-subset donors than for non-shared clonotypes.

Donors were healthy HIV-negative adults with no recently reported acute infections or vaccinations. Every donor was a Caucasian adult residing in Nashville, Tennessee, USA. CD4+ T cells were enriched through magnetic negative selection, after which naive cells were positively selected on CD45RA and the remaining negative fraction served as the memory subset. Blood was collected by leukapheresis, and PBMCs were isolated by Ficoll-Histopaque density gradient centrifugation and then cryopreserved in liquid nitrogen vapor phase. Analytical flow cytometry was used to check the purity and quantity of every magnetically sorted T cell population. From each sorted fraction, genomic DNA was isolated and quantified by UV absorbance on a Nanodrop 2000c.

The material sequenced was naive CD4+ T cells from PBMCs. The intended sense of this specimen's cell subset or site label: CD45RA+ positively selected. Rearrangement joined TRBV10-1 to TRBJ1-1, and the D gene may be TRBD1, 5 bases matching. This TCR derives from a man aged 18 to 30 in good health. Some clones in this sample may be carry-over from other donors' samples. CDR3 loop: CASSESGDPNTEAFF. The bases read TGCGCCAGCAGTGAGTCGGGGGACCCGAACACTGAAGCTTTCTTT.